This T cell receptor (beta chain) derives from a study of beta chain features in type 1 diabetes. In its sample, this clone was seen a few times. Of the isolated RNA, all was reverse transcribed, and so the sequenced material was expressed TCRB transcripts. Here immunoSEQ multiplex PCR was the method, and the copy in TCRdb shows in-frame clones only, minus some. Altogether a few hundred thousand clones are present, approximately 11% being singletons, with the ten largest covering 0.015% to 0.02%. The material sequenced was naive CD4+ T cells from blood. This receptor was obtained from a young woman in good health.

In nucleotides, the CDR3 is TGTGCCAGCAGCCCCTTAGCGGGAGGAAGCTATGAGCAGTTCTTC. Protein: CASSPLAGGSYEQFF. The rearrangement uses TRBV7-8 and TRBJ2-1; 10 bases align to TRBD2. Germline values: CDR1 SGHVS, CDR2 FQNEAQ. V lost 5 bases and J lost 8; bases outside the gene matches: 9. CDR3 size: 15 residues.